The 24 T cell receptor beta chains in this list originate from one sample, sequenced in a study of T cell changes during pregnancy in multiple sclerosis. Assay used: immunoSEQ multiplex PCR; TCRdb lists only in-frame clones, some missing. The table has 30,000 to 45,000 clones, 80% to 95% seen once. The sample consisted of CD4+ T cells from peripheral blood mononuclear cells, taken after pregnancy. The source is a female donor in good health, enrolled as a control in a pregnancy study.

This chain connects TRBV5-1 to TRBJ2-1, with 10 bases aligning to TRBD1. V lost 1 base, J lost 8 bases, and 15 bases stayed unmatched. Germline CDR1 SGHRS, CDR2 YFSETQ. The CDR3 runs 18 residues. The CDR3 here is CASSLYGTGEGAGYEQFF. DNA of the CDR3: TGCGCCAGCAGCTTGTACGGGACAGGGGAAGGAGCGGGATATGAGCAGTTCTTC.

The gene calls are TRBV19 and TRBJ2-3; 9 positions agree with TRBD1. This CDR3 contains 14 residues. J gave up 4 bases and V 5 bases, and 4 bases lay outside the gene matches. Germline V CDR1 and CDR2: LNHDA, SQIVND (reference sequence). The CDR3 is CASSAGQGPDTQYF. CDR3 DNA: TGTGCCAGTAGTGCCGGACAGGGGCCAGATACGCAGTATTTT. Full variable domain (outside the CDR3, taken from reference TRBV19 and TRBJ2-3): DGGITQSPKYLFRKEGQNVTLSCEQNLNHDAMYWYRQDPGQGLRLIYYSQIVNDFQKGDIAEGYSVSREKKESFPLTVTSAQKNPTAFYLCASSAGQGPDTQYFGPGTRLTVL.

CDR3 sequence: CAISETNRGIHEKLFF. The CDR3, as DNA: TGTGCCATCAGTGAGACCAACAGGGGAATACACGAAAAACTGTTTTTT. V is TRBV10-3 and J is TRBJ1-4; 7 bases agree with TRBD1. The germline CDR1 and CDR2 sequences are ENHRY and SYGVKD. The V gene end was trimmed by 2 bases and the J gene end by 8 bases; junction bases not matched to a gene: 11. This CDR3 contains 16 residues.

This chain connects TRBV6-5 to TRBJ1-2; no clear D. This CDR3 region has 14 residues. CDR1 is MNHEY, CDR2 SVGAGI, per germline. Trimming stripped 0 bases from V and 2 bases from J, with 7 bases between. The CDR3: CASSYSSGNYGYTF. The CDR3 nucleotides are TGTGCCAGCAGTTACTCAAGCGGCAACTATGGCTACACCTTC.

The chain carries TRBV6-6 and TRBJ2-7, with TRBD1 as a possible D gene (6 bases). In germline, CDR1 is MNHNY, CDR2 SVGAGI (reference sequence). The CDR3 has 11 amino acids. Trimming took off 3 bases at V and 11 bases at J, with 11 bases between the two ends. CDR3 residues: CASSYQGMEYF. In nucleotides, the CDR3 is TGTGCCAGCAGTTATCAGGGGATGGAGTACTTC.

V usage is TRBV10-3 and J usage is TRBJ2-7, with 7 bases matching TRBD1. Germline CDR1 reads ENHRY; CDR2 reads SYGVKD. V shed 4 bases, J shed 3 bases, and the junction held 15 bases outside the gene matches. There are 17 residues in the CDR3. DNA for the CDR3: TGTGCCATCAGTGGAACCGGGACAGCCTCAACCCGCTACGAGCAGTACTTC. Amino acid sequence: CAISGTGTASTRYEQYF.

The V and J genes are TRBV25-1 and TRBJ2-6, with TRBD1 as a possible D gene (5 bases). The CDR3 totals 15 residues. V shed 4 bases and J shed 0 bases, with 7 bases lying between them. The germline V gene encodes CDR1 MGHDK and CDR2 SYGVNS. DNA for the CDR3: TGTGCCAGCAGTGGGGGCCTCTCTGGGGCCAACGTCCTGACTTTC. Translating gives CASSGGLSGANVLTF.

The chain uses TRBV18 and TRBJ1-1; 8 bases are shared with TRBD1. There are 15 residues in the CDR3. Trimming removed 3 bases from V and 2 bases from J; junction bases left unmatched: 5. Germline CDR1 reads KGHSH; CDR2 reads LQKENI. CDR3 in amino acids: CASSPPGQGNTEAFF. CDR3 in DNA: TGTGCCAGCTCACCCCCCGGACAGGGAAACACTGAAGCTTTCTTT.

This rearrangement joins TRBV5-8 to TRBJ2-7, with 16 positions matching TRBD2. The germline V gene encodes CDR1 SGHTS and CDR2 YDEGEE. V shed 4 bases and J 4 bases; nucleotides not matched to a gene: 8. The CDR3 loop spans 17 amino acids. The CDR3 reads CASSAGLAGGPRYEQYF. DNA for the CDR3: TGTGCCAGCAGCGCGGGACTAGCGGGAGGGCCTCGGTACGAGCAGTACTTC.

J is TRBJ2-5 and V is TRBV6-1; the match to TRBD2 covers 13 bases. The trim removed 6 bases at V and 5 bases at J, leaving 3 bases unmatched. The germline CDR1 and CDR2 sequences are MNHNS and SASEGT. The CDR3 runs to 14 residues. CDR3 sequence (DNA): TGTGCCAGCAGGTCGGGACTAGCGGGGGAGACCCAGTACTTC. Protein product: CASRSGLAGETQYF.

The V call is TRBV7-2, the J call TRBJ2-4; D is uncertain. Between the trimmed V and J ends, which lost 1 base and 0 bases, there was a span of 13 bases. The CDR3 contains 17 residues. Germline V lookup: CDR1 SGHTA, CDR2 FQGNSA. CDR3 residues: CASSLGAEGQAKNIQYF. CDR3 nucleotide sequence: TGTGCCAGCAGCTTAGGGGCTGAAGGCCAAGCCAAAAACATTCAGTACTTC.

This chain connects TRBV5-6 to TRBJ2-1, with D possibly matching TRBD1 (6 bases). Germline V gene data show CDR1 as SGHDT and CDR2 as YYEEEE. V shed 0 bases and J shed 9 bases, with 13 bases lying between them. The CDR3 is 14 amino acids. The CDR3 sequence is CASSLGRVGGEQFF. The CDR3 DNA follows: TGTGCCAGCAGCTTGGGACGGGTAGGGGGTGAGCAGTTCTTC.

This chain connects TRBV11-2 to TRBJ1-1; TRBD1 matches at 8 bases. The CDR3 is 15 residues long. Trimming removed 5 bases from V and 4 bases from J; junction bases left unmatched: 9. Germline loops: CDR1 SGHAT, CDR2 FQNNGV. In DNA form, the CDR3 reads TGTGCCAGCAGCGTGGACAGGGTTGGGGGCACTGAAGCTTTCTTT. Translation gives CASSVDRVGGTEAFF.

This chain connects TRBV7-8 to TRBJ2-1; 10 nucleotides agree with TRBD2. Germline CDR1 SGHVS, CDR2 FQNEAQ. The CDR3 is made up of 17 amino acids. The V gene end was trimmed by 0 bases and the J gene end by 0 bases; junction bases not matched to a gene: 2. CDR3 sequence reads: CASSLALAGASYNEQFF. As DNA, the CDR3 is TGTGCCAGCAGCTTAGCCCTAGCGGGGGCCTCCTACAATGAGCAGTTCTTC.

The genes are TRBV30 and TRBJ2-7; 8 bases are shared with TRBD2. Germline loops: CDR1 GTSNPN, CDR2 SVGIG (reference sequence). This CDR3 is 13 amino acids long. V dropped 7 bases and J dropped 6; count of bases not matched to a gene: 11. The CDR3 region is CAYKTSVLSEQYF. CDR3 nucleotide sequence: TGTGCCTACAAGACTAGCGTTTTAAGCGAGCAGTACTTC.

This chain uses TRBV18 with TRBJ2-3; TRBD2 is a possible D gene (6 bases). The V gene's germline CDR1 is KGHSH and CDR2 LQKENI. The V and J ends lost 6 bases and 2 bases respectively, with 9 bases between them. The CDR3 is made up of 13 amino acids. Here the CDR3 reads CASSGDFTDTQYF. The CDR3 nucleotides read TGTGCCAGCTCCGGGGACTTCACAGATACGCAGTATTTT.

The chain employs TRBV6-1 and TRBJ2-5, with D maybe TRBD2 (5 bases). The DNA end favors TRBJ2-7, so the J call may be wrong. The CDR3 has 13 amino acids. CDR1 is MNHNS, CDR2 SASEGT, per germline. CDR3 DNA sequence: TGTGCCAGCAGTGAGAGCGGTACCTACGAGCAGTACTTC. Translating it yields CASSESGTYEQYF.

This CDR3 is CASSPGASLYEQYF. CDR3 in DNA: TGTGCCAGCAGTCCAGGGGCTAGTCTCTACGAGCAGTACTTC. V usage is TRBV7-2 and J usage is TRBJ2-7, with D perhaps TRBD1 (6 bases). In germline, CDR1 is SGHTA, CDR2 FQGNSA. Trimming left V 6 bases short and J 3 bases short, with 15 bases between. This CDR3 region has 14 residues. Full variable domain (outside the CDR3, taken from reference TRBV7-2 and TRBJ2-7): GAGVSQSPSNKVTEKGKDVELRCDPISGHTALYWYRQSLGQGLEFLIYFQGNSAPDKSGLPSDRFSAERTGGSVSTLTIQRTQQEDSAVYLCASSPGASLYEQYFGPGTRLTVT.

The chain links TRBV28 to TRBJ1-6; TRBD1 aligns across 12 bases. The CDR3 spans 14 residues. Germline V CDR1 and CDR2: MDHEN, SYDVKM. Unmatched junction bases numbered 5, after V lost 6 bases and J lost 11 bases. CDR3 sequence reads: CASRGTGGITPLHF. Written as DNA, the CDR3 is TGTGCCAGCAGGGGGACAGGGGGCATTACACCCCTCCACTTT. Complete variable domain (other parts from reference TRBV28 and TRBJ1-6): DVKVTQSSRYLVKRTGEKVFLECVQDMDHENMFWYRQDPGLGLRLIYFSYDVKMKEKGDIPEGYSVSREKKERFSLILESASTNQTSMYLCASRGTGGITPLHFGNGTRLTVT.

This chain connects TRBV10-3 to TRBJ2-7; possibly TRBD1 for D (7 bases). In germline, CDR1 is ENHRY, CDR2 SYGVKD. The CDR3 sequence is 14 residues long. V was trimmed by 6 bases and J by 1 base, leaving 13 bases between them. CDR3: CAIRRDSQSYEQYF. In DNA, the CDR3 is TGTGCCATCAGGCGGGACAGCCAATCCTACGAGCAGTACTTC.

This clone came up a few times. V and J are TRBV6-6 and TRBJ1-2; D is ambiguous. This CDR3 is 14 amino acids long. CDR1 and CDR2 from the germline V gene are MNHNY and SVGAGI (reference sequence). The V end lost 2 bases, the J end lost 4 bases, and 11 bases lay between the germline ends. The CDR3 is CASSYGGSSYGYTF. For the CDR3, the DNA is TGTGCCAGCAGTTACGGAGGAAGCTCCTATGGCTACACCTTC.

CDR3: CASSPPQGKLVYEQYF. The CDR3, as DNA: TGTGCCAGTAGTCCACCCCAGGGGAAGTTGGTCTACGAGCAGTACTTC. The chain couples TRBV19 to TRBJ2-7, with D perhaps matching TRBD1 (6 bases). This CDR3 spans 16 amino acids. V was cut by 5 bases and J by 3 bases, with 20 bases left in between. Germline loops: CDR1 LNHDA, CDR2 SQIVND (reference sequence).

The CDR3 sequence: CASSGGLAGSYEQYF. The CDR3 DNA reads TGTGCCAGCAGTGGGGGACTAGCGGGTTCATACGAGCAGTACTTC. The V and J genes are TRBV6-1 and TRBJ2-7, with 12 positions matching TRBD2. Trimming removed 4 bases from V and 4 bases from J; junction bases left unmatched: 5. From germline, CDR1 is MNHNS and CDR2 SASEGT. The length of the CDR3 is 15 residues.

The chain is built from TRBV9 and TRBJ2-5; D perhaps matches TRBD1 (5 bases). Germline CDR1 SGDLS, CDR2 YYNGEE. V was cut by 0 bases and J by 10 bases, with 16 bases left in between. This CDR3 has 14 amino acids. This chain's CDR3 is CASSVGQGTVSQYF. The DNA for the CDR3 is TGTGCCAGCAGCGTAGGGCAGGGTACGGTAAGCCAGTACTTC.